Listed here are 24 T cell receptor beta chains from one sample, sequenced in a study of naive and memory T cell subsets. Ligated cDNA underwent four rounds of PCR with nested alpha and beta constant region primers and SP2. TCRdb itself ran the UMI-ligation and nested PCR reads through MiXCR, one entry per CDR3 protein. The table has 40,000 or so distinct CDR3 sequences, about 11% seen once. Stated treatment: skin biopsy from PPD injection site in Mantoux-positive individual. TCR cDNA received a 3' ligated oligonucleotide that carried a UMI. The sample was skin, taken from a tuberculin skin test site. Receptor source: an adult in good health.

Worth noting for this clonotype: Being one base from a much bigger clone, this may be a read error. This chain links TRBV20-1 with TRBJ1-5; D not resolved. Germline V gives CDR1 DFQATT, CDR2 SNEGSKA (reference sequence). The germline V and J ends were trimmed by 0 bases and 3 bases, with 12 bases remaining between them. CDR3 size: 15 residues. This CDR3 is CSARDLQQLNQPQHF. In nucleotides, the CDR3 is TGCAGTGCTAGAGATCTGCAGCAGCTCAATCAGCCCCAGCATTTT.

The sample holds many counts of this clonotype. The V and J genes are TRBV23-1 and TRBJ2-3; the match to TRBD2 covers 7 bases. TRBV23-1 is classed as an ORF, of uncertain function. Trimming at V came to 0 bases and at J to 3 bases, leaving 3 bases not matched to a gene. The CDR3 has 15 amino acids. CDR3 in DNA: TGCGCCAGCAGTCAATCCGGGAGGCTTACAGATACGCAGTATTTT. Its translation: CASSQSGRLTDTQYF.

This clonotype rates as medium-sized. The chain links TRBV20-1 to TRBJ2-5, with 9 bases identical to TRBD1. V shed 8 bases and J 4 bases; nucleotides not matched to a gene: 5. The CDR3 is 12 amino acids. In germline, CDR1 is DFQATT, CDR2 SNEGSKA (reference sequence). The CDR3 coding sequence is TGCAGTCCCACGGGACAGGGAGAGACCCAGTACTTC. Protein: CSPTGQGETQYF.

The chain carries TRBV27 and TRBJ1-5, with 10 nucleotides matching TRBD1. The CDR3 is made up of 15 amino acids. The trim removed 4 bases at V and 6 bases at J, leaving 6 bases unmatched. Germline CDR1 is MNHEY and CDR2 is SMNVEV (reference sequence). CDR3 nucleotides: TGTGCCAGCAGTTCCGGACAGGGGGAGGTTCAGCCCCAGCATTTT. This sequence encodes CASSSGQGEVQPQHF.

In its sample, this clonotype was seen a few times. In nucleotides, the CDR3 is TGTGCCAGCAGCCAAGGGGTAGGGGAGAGGATCGGGGATACGCAGTATTTT. Its translation: CASSQGVGERIGDTQYF. The chain links TRBV3-1 to TRBJ2-3; D assignment may be TRBD1 or TRBD2 (5 bases each). The CDR3 totals 17 residues. Germline values: CDR1 LGHDT, CDR2 YNNKEL (reference sequence). With 1 base removed from V and 6 bases from J, the gap between germline ends came to 20 bases.

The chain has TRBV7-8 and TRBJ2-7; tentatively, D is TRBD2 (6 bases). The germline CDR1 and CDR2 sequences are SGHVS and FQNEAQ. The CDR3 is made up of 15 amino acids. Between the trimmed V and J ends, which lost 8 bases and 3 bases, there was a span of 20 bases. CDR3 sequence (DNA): TGTGCCAGCGGCCGGGAGCACACAATGTTCTACGAGCAGTACTTC. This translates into CASGREHTMFYEQYF.

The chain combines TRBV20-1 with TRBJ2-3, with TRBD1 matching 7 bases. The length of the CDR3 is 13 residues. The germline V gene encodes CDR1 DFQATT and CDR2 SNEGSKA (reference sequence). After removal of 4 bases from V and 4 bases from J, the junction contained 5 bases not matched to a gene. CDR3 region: CSATPTGSDTQYF. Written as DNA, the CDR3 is TGCAGTGCTACCCCGACAGGGTCAGATACGCAGTATTTT.

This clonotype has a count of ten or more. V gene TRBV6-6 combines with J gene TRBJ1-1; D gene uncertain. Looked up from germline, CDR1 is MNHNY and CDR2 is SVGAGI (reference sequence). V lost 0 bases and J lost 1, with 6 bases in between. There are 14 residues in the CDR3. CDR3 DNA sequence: TGTGCCAGCAGTTACTCAGCGGGGAACACTGAAGCTTTCTTT. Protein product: CASSYSAGNTEAFF.

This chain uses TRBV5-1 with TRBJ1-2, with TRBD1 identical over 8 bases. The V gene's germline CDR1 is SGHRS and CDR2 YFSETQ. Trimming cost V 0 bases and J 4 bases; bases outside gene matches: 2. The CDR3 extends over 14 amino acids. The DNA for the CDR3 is TGCGCCAGCAGCTTGGTTACAGGGGGCTATGGCTACACCTTC. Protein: CASSLVTGGYGYTF.

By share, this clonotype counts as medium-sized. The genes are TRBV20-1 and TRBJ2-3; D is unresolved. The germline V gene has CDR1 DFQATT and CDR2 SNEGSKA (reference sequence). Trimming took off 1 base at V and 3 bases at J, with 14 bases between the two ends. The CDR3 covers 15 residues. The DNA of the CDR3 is TGCAGTGCTAGAGCGGGCGCGAGAAGTACAGATACGCAGTATTTT. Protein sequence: CSARAGARSTDTQYF.

Here the CDR3 DNA reads TGTGCCAGCTCACCTCCGGGAAGGGGCGAGTTCTTC. Protein sequence: CASSPPGRGEFF. The chain carries TRBV18 and TRBJ2-1, with D perhaps given as TRBD1 or TRBD2 (5 bases each). CDR1 and CDR2 (germline): KGHSH, LQKENI. The V and J ends lost 3 bases and 14 bases respectively, with 14 bases between them. The CDR3 spans 12 residues.

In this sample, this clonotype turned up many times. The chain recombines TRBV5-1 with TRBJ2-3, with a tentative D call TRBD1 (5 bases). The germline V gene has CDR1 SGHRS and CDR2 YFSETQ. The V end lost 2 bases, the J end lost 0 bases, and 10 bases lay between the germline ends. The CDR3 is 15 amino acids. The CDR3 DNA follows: TGCGCCAGCAGCTTACCCACAGGTAGCACAGATACGCAGTATTTT. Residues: CASSLPTGSTDTQYF.

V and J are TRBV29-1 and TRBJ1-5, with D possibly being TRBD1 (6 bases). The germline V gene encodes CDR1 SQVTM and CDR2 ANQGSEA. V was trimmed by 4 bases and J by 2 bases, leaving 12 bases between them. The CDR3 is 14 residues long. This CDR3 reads CSVGDITGNQPQHF. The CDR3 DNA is TGCAGCGTTGGGGACATTACGGGCAATCAGCCCCAGCATTTT.

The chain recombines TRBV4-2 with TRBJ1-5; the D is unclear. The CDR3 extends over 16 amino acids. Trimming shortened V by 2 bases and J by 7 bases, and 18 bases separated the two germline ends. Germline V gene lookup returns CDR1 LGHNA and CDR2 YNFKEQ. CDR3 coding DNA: TGTGCCAGCAGCCAAATCTCGGACGGGTCTCGGCAGCCCCAGCATTTT. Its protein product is CASSQISDGSRQPQHF.

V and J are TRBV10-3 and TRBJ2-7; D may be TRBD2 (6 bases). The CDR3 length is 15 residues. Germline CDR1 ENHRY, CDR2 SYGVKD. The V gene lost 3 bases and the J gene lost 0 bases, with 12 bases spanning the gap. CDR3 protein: CAISDPGESSYEQYF. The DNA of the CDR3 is TGTGCCATCAGTGACCCGGGGGAGAGCTCCTACGAGCAGTACTTC.

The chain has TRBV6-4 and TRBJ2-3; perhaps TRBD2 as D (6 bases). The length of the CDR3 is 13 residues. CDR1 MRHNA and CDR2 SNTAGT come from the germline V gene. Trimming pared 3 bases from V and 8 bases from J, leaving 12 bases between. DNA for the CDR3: TGTGCCAGCAGTGAGTTTGCGGGATCTACGCAGTATTTT. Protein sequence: CASSEFAGSTQYF.

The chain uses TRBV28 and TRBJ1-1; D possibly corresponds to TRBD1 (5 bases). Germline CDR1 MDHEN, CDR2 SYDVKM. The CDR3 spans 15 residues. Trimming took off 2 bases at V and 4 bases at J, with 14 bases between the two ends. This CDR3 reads CASSLPLGAGTEAFF. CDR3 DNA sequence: TGTGCCAGCAGTTTACCCCTCGGGGCGGGCACTGAAGCTTTCTTT.

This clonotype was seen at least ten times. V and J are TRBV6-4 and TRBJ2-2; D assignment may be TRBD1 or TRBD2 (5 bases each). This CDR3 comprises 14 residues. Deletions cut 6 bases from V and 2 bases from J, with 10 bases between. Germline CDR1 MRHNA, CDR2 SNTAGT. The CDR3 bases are TGTGCCAGCAGCGGGGACGCCAACACCGGGGAGCTGTTTTTT. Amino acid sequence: CASSGDANTGELFF.

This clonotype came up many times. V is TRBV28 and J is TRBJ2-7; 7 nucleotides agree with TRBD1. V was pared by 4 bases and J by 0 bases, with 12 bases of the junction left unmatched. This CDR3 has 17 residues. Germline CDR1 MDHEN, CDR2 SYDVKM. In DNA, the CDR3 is TGTGCCAGCAGTTCAATCGGGACAGTGCGACTCTCCTACGAGCAGTACTTC. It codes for CASSSIGTVRLSYEQYF. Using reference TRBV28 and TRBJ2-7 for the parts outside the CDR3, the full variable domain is DVKVTQSSRYLVKRTGEKVFLECVQDMDHENMFWYRQDPGLGLRLIYFSYDVKMKEKGDIPEGYSVSREKKERFSLILESASTNQTSMYLCASSSIGTVRLSYEQYFGPGTRLTVT.

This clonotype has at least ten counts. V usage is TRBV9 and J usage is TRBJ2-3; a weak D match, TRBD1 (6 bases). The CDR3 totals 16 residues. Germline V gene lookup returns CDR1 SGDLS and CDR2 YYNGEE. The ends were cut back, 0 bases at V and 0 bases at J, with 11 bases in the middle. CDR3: CASSVDRDTSTDTQYF. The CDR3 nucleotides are TGTGCCAGCAGCGTAGATAGGGACACCAGCACAGATACGCAGTATTTT.

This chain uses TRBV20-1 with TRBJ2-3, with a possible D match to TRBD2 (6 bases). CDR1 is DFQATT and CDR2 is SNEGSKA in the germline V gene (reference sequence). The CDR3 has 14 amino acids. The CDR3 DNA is TGCAGGGTCCTAGACGGGAGCCCCACAGATACGCAGTATTTT. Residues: CRVLDGSPTDTQYF.

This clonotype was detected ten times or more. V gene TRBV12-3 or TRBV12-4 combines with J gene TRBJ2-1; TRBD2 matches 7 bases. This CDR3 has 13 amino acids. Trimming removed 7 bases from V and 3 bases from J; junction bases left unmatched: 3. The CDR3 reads CASIPSGYNEQFF. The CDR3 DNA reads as TGTGCCAGCATACCTAGCGGCTACAATGAGCAGTTCTTC.

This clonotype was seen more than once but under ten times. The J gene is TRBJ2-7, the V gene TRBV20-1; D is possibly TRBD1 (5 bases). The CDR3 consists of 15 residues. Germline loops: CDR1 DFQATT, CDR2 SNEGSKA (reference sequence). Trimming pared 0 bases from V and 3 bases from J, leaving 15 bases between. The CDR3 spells CSARDLSGAGYEQYF. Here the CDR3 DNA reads TGCAGTGCTAGAGATCTGAGTGGGGCTGGCTACGAGCAGTACTTC.

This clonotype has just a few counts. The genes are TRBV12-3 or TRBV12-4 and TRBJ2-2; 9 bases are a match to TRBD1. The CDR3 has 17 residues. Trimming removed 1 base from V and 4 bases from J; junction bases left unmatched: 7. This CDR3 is CASSLGPGTGPTGELFF. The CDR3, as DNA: TGTGCCAGCAGTTTAGGTCCCGGGACAGGGCCCACCGGGGAGCTGTTTTTT.